Listed here are 27 T cell receptor beta chains from one sample, sequenced in a study of human T cells and chemical hapten exposure. Time point here: patch test 3, about 24 weeks after DPC sensitization. Documented treatment: therapeutic diphenylcyclopropenone sensitization with weekly scalp DPC. MiXCR was run by TCRdb on the RACE reads, yielding one entry per CDR3 protein. The profile shows 50,000 to 80,000 distinct CDR3 sequences, 9.5% to 11% of them singletons. Specimen: whole blood, collected in connection with sensitization to the hapten diphenylcyclopropenone (DPC). All receptors derive from a woman aged 25 to 45 with alopecia areata. Some clones in this sample may be carry-over from other donors' samples.

This clonotype occurred a few times. This sequence joins TRBV7-2 and TRBJ1-5; D gene ambiguous. V lost 1 base and J lost 4, with 11 bases in between. This CDR3 is built from 15 residues. Germline V gene lookup returns CDR1 SGHTA and CDR2 FQGNSA. This CDR3 reads CASSLVAAENQPQHF. CDR3 sequence (DNA): TGTGCCAGCAGCTTAGTGGCGGCAGAGAATCAGCCCCAGCATTTT.

This clonotype was recorded many times. The rearrangement links TRBV19 to TRBJ2-5, with TRBD2 matching 14 bases. The CDR3 spans 17 residues. CDR1 is LNHDA and CDR2 is SQIVND in the germline V gene (reference sequence). J was trimmed by 2 bases and V by 4 bases; bases with no gene match: 6. CDR3 amino acids: CASSTGLAGGYQETQYF. The CDR3 coding sequence is TGTGCCAGTAGTACCGGACTAGCGGGGGGTTATCAAGAGACCCAGTACTTC. Full variable domain (rest looked up from reference TRBV19 and TRBJ2-5): DGGITQSPKYLFRKEGQNVTLSCEQNLNHDAMYWYRQDPGQGLRLIYYSQIVNDFQKGDIAEGYSVSREKKESFPLTVTSAQKNPTAFYLCASSTGLAGGYQETQYFGPGTRLLVL.

V usage is TRBV10-3 and J usage is TRBJ2-5, with TRBD2 matching 9 bases. Germline-derived CDR1 and CDR2 are ENHRY and SYGVKD. Trimming took 6 bases from V and 4 from J; bases not matched to a gene: 9. The CDR3 has 15 amino acids. CDR3 in DNA: TGTGCCATCAGCAAGACTAGCGGTGGGGCAGAGACCCAGTACTTC. This sequence encodes CAISKTSGGAETQYF.

This chain connects TRBV6-5 to TRBJ1-2; 9 bases fit TRBD1. Germline values: CDR1 MNHEY, CDR2 SVGAGI. Losses at the gene ends were 6 bases for V and 4 bases for J; bases not matched to a gene: 0. The CDR3 totals 12 residues. The CDR3 DNA reads TGTGCCAGCAGGACAGGGGGCTATGGCTACACCTTC. This encodes CASRTGGYGYTF.

This clonotype was seen ten or more times. The genes are TRBV5-1 and TRBJ1-6; D gene uncertain. The CDR3 loop spans 14 amino acids. V dropped 6 bases and J dropped 7 bases, with 14 bases sitting between them. Per the germline V gene, CDR1 is SGHRS and CDR2 is YFSETQ. For the CDR3, the DNA is TGCGCCAGCACCTCAGGCAGCCGAAATTCACCCCTCCACTTT. Its translation: CASTSGSRNSPLHF. Full variable domain (remainder filled in from reference TRBV5-1 and TRBJ1-6): KAGVTQTPRYLIKTRGQQVTLSCSPISGHRSVSWYQQTPGQGLQFLFEYFSETQRNKGNFPGRFSGRQFSNSRSEMNVSTLELGDSALYLCASTSGSRNSPLHFGNGTRLTVT.

Many counts were recorded for this clonotype. The J gene is TRBJ1-2, the V gene TRBV18, with D possibly matching TRBD1 (5 bases). V was trimmed by 2 bases and J by 2 bases, leaving 12 bases between them. Germline lookup yields CDR1 KGHSH and CDR2 LQKENI. The CDR3 loop spans 15 amino acids. The CDR3 spells CASSPSESGNYGYTF. Written as DNA, the CDR3 is TGTGCCAGCTCACCATCAGAGTCAGGGAACTATGGCTACACCTTC. Complete variable domain (other parts from reference TRBV18 and TRBJ1-2): NAGVMQNPRHLVRRRGQEARLRCSPMKGHSHVYWYRQLPEEGLKFMVYLQKENIIDESGMPKERFSAEFPKEGPSILRIQQVVRGDSAAYFCASSPSESGNYGYTFGSGTRLTVV.

This clonotype was found many times. The J gene is TRBJ1-2, the V gene TRBV11-2, with 7 bases identical to TRBD1. The germline V gene encodes CDR1 SGHAT and CDR2 FQNNGV. V shed 5 bases and J 4 bases; nucleotides not matched to a gene: 10. This CDR3 region has 15 residues. For the CDR3, the DNA is TGTGCCAGCAGCCCAACACGAGGGGGCGGCTATGGCTACACCTTC. Its protein product is CASSPTRGGGYGYTF.

The V call is TRBV19, the J call TRBJ1-2; the D gene is possibly TRBD1 (5 bases). Per germline, CDR1 LNHDA and CDR2 SQIVND (reference sequence). Deletions cut 6 bases from V and 4 bases from J, with 18 bases between. This CDR3 is built from 15 residues. CDR3: CASRSYRLEGYGYTF. In DNA form, the CDR3 reads TGTGCCAGTAGATCTTACAGGTTGGAAGGCTATGGCTACACCTTC. The full variable domain, rest sourced from reference TRBV19 and TRBJ1-2, is DGGITQSPKYLFRKEGQNVTLSCEQNLNHDAMYWYRQDPGQGLRLIYYSQIVNDFQKGDIAEGYSVSREKKESFPLTVTSAQKNPTAFYLCASRSYRLEGYGYTFGSGTRLTVV.

Concerning this clonotype itself: The CDR3 carries no conserved terminal phenylalanine or tryptophan, so it likely arises from a read error. This rearrangement joins TRBV14 to TRBJ1-1; 12 bases map to TRBD1. The CDR3 consists of 15 residues. Germline trimming cut 4 bases from V and 5 bases from J; bases unmatched to any gene: 5. CDR1 and CDR2 (germline): SGHDN, FVKESK. Written as DNA, the CDR3 is TGTGCCAGCAGCCGTTCGGGACAGGGGGCGACTGAAGCTTTCCTT. Translation: CASSRSGQGATEAFL.

There are many counts of this clonotype. J is TRBJ2-3 and V is TRBV5-1, with a tentative D call TRBD1 (5 bases). The germline V gene has CDR1 SGHRS and CDR2 YFSETQ. The V gene lost 4 bases and the J gene lost 0 bases, with 18 bases spanning the gap. The CDR3 consists of 17 residues. The CDR3 sequence: CASSLGGQSTSTDTQYF. CDR3 coding DNA: TGCGCCAGCAGCCTGGGTGGACAAAGCACTAGCACAGATACGCAGTATTTT.

This clonotype occurred a few times. This sequence joins TRBV29-1 and TRBJ2-3; 7 positions match TRBD1. This CDR3 spans 13 amino acids. V lost 6 bases and J lost 0; bases outside the gene matches: 3. CDR1 and CDR2 (germline): SQVTM, ANQGSEA. The CDR3 region is CSVPTGSTDTQYF. DNA for the CDR3: TGCAGCGTGCCGACAGGGAGCACAGATACGCAGTATTTT.

Many counts were recorded for this clonotype. The gene calls are TRBV5-6 and TRBJ1-6, with 11 bases matching TRBD1. Germline CDR1 reads SGHDT; CDR2 reads YYEEEE. This CDR3 has 13 amino acids. V lost 7 bases, J lost 9 bases, and 3 bases stayed unmatched. CDR3 sequence (DNA): TGTGCCAGCGGGACAGGGGGACTTTCACCCCTCCACTTT. It yields the protein CASGTGGLSPLHF. Full variable domain (rest looked up from reference TRBV5-6 and TRBJ1-6): DAGVTQSPTHLIKTRGQQVTLRCSPKSGHDTVSWYQQALGQGPQFIFQYYEEEERQRGNFPDRFSGHQFPNYSSELNVNALLLGDSALYLCASGTGGLSPLHFGNGTRLTVT.

This clonotype came up many times. This chain connects TRBV7-3 to TRBJ1-1; D unclear. V was cut by 0 bases and J by 6 bases, with 8 bases left in between. In germline, CDR1 is SGHTA, CDR2 FQGTGA. The CDR3 sequence is 13 residues long. The CDR3 nucleotides are TGTGCCAGCAGCTTAACTTTTAAAGCTGAAGCTTTCTTT. Its translation: CASSLTFKAEAFF.

This clonotype has just a few counts. The rearrangement uses TRBV19 and TRBJ1-5; D not resolved. The V and J ends lost 6 bases and 7 bases respectively, with 7 bases between them. The CDR3 sequence is 11 residues long. Germline CDR1 and CDR2: LNHDA and SQIVND (reference sequence). The CDR3 here is CASSLGQPQHF. The CDR3 DNA reads TGTGCCAGTAGCCTGGGGCAGCCCCAGCATTTT.

This clonotype was seen repeatedly, ten times or more. This chain links TRBV29-1 with TRBJ2-3; 8 bases map to TRBD2. This CDR3 comprises 15 residues. V shed 5 bases, J shed 2 bases, and the junction held 9 bases outside the gene matches. Germline V lookup: CDR1 SQVTM, CDR2 ANQGSEA. CDR3 in amino acids: CSVTELADYTDTQYF. CDR3 DNA sequence: TGCAGCGTTACCGAACTAGCGGATTACACAGATACGCAGTATTTT.

This clonotype was seen many times. The CDR3 DNA sequence: TGTGCCAGCAGCATCGGACAGACTGGGGCCAACGTCCTGACTTTC. The encoded protein is CASSIGQTGANVLTF. V usage is TRBV7-2 and J usage is TRBJ2-6, with a weak D call TRBD1 (6 bases). V lost 5 bases to trimming and J lost 2 bases, with 10 bases between them. The CDR3 spans 15 residues. Germline assignment: CDR1 SGHTA and CDR2 FQGNSA. The full variable domain, in which reference TRBV7-2 and TRBJ2-6 provide the parts outside the CDR3, is GAGVSQSPSNKVTEKGKDVELRCDPISGHTALYWYRQSLGQGLEFLIYFQGNSAPDKSGLPSDRFSAERTGGSVSTLTIQRTQQEDSAVYLCASSIGQTGANVLTFGAGSRLTVL.

There are many counts of this clonotype. The V gene is TRBV6-1, the J gene TRBJ1-1; no definite D call. Germline V lookup: CDR1 MNHNS, CDR2 SASEGT. V dropped 0 bases and J dropped 0 bases, with 8 bases sitting between them. The CDR3 extends over 15 amino acids. The CDR3 is CASSEATAMNTEAFF. The DNA of the CDR3 is TGTGCCAGCAGTGAAGCTACTGCGATGAACACTGAAGCTTTCTTT.

The sample holds many counts of this clonotype. This chain connects TRBV19 to TRBJ1-4; D not certain. There are 14 residues in the CDR3. Germline V gene sequence: CDR1 LNHDA, CDR2 SQIVND (reference sequence). The germline V and J ends were trimmed by 4 bases and 8 bases, with 14 bases remaining between them. The CDR3 protein is CASSKTSTDEKLFF. The CDR3 DNA reads TGTGCCAGTAGTAAGACATCGACGGACGAAAAACTGTTTTTT.

This clonotype was seen only a few times. The J gene is TRBJ2-3, the V gene TRBV11-2; TRBD2 might be the D (7 bases). The germline V and J ends were trimmed by 6 bases and 0 bases, with 19 bases remaining between them. The germline V gene encodes CDR1 SGHAT and CDR2 FQNNGV. This CDR3 has 17 residues. The CDR3 here is CASSPPPGGASTDTQYF. The CDR3 DNA follows: TGTGCCAGCAGTCCCCCCCCTGGGGGGGCTAGCACAGATACGCAGTATTTT.

This clonotype was recorded many times. The genes are TRBV20-1 and TRBJ2-2; maybe TRBD1 (6 bases). Germline CDR1 and CDR2: DFQATT and SNEGSKA (reference sequence). The V and J ends lost 5 bases and 2 bases respectively, with 9 bases between them. The CDR3 runs 13 residues. The CDR3 spells CSARDTNTGELFF. DNA of the CDR3: TGCAGTGCTCGGGACACCAACACCGGGGAGCTGTTTTTT.

This clonotype was observed a few times. The chain couples TRBV14 to TRBJ1-1; D is unresolved. The germline CDR1 and CDR2 sequences are SGHDN and FVKESK. V was trimmed by 0 bases and J by 1 base, leaving 9 bases between them. The CDR3 consists of 15 residues. CDR3 sequence reads: CASSQELVPNTEAFF. The CDR3 DNA reads as TGTGCCAGCAGCCAAGAATTGGTGCCGAACACTGAAGCTTTCTTT.

The V call is TRBV6-2 or TRBV6-3, the J call TRBJ2-5, with a possible D match to TRBD1 (6 bases). Trimming pared 7 bases from V and 0 bases from J, leaving 15 bases between. The V gene's germline CDR1 is MNHEY and CDR2 SVGEGT. The CDR3 spans 15 residues. CDR3 in DNA: TGTGCCAGCACCCAGACAGGTTTTTACCAAGAGACCCAGTACTTC. As protein: CASTQTGFYQETQYF.

The V gene is TRBV6-2 or TRBV6-3, the J gene TRBJ2-4, with 13 nucleotides matching TRBD2. The CDR3 covers 19 residues. Trimming cost V 4 bases and J 1 base; bases outside gene matches: 10. Germline V gene sequence: CDR1 MNHEY, CDR2 SVGEGT. CDR3 region: CASSSRTSGRASAKNIQYF. As DNA, the CDR3 is TGTGCCAGCAGTTCCAGAACTAGCGGGAGGGCCTCGGCCAAAAACATTCAGTACTTC.

Only a few counts were recorded for this clonotype. The chain combines TRBV2 with TRBJ1-5; maybe TRBD1 (6 bases). The V and J ends lost 9 bases and 4 bases respectively, with 19 bases between them. The CDR3 is made up of 15 amino acids. CDR1 is SNHLY and CDR2 is FYNNEI in the germline V gene. As DNA, the CDR3 is TGTGCCAGTAGGGCGCTTGGGGGCGCGAATCAGCCCCAGCATTTT. Encoded protein: CASRALGGANQPQHF.

This clonotype was counted many times. The gene calls are TRBV6-6 and TRBJ2-3, with 12 bases lining up with TRBD2. The CDR3 extends over 17 amino acids. CDR1 and CDR2 (germline): MNHNY, SVGAGI (reference sequence). The J segment lost 5 bases and the V segment lost 6 bases, leaving 12 bases of the junction unmatched. The CDR3 region has the DNA TGTGCCAGCAGGCCCGGGCCCGGACTAGCGGGACAAGATACGCAGTATTTT. Translation: CASRPGPGLAGQDTQYF.

In this sample, this clonotype turned up a few times. The rearrangement joins TRBV10-3 to TRBJ2-5; TRBD2 matches 7 bases. CDR3 length: 15 residues. In germline, CDR1 is ENHRY, CDR2 SYGVKD. Trimming at V came to 3 bases and at J to 3 bases, leaving 7 bases not matched to a gene. DNA of the CDR3: TGTGCCATCAGTGATACGGGGGGATCCGAAGAGACCCAGTACTTC. This codes for CAISDTGGSEETQYF.

V and J are TRBV6-6 and TRBJ1-1; TRBD1 matches at 7 bases. J was trimmed by 5 bases and V by 6 bases; bases with no gene match: 15. The CDR3 runs to 16 residues. Germline V CDR1 and CDR2: MNHNY, SVGAGI (reference sequence). In DNA, the CDR3 is TGTGCCAGCAGCCTACAACTTTTCGGGACAGTTACTGAAGCTTTCTTT. It translates to CASSLQLFGTVTEAFF.